Included here is one T cell receptor (beta chain) sequence, with context. Being one base from a much bigger clone, this may be a read error. A second PCR of roughly 7 to 11 cycles used a sample-barcoded 5' primer and a J-beta primer mix. TCRdb called the 5' RACE reads again in MiXCR, with one record for every CDR3 protein. The sample carries fewer than 1.5 million distinct CDR3 sequences, 42% recorded once. This sample was taken from a study of blood T cells in healthy people across ages. CDR1 and CDR2 (germline): MGHRA, YSYEKL. V was clipped by 4 bases and J by 2 bases, with 14 bases between them. The CDR3 has 15 residues.

The sequenced sample consisted of blood. The chain carries TRBV4-1 and TRBJ1-2; no clear D. This clonotype was obtained from a woman aged 18-30 years in good health. CDR3 DNA sequence: TGCGCCAGCAGCCGAGATGCGCAGGAGAACTATGGCTACACCTTC. Its protein is CASSRDAQENYGYTF.